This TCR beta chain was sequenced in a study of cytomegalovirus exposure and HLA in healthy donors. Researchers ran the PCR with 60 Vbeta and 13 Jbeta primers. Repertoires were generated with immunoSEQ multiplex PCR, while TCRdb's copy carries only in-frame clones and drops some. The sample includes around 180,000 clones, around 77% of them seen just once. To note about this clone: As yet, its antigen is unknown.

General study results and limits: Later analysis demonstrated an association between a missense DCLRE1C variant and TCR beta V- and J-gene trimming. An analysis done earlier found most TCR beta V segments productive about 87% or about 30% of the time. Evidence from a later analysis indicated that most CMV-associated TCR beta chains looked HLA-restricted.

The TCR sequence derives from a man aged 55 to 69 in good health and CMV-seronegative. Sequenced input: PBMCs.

CDR3: CASSQGQGSSNYGYTF. The CDR3 region has the DNA TGCGCCAGCAGCCAAGGACAGGGTAGCTCTAACTATGGCTACACCTTC. The gene calls are TRBV4-3 and TRBJ1-2; 7 nucleotides match TRBD1. In germline, CDR1 is LGHNA, CDR2 YSLEER. The CDR3 is made up of 16 amino acids. V shed 1 base, J shed 0 bases, and the junction held 5 bases outside the gene matches.